A selection of T cell receptor beta chains follows, all from one sample in a study of blood T cell repertoires in COVID-19. Assay used: immunoSEQ multiplex PCR; TCRdb lists only in-frame clones, some missing. In the table there are 200,000 to 300,000 clones, about 80% of which are singletons. What was sequenced was peripheral blood. Source of these receptors: a human donor in a cohort sampled during active COVID-19. Both conserved end residues are part of each CDR3. The D gene is left open where the match is weak. Where a row states a size, it is once, few, many or the class of an expanded clone; other rows omit it.

D gene,clone size,V gene,J gene,CDR3 protein,CDR3 DNA
.,.,TRBV5-1,TRBJ2-3,CASSFQGNTDTQYF,TGCGCCAGCAGCTTCCAGGGTAATACAGATACGCAGTATTTT
TRBD1,.,TRBV5-1,TRBJ2-7,CASSLGTGLWSYEQYF,TGCGCCAGCAGCTTGGGGACAGGGTTATGGTCCTACGAGCAGTACTTC
TRBD1,.,TRBV18,TRBJ1-3,CASSLDRVSGNTIYF,TGTGCCAGCTCACTCGACAGGGTCTCTGGAAACACCATATATTTT
TRBD2,.,TRBV15,TRBJ2-7,CATSRDEIVERGTYEQYF,TGTGCCACCAGCAGAGATGAGATCGTCGAGCGGGGAACCTACGAGCAGTACTTC
.,.,TRBV18,TRBJ2-1,CASSPLGGEAIYNEQFF,TGTGCCAGCTCACCGCTGGGTGGGGAGGCTATCTACAATGAGCAGTTCTTC
TRBD1,.,TRBV11-2,TRBJ2-2,CASSQDRPYTGELFF,TGTGCCAGCAGCCAGGACAGGCCGTACACCGGGGAGCTGTTTTTT
TRBD2,many,TRBV7-6,TRBJ2-2,CASSAKRGANTGELFF,TGTGCCAGCAGCGCAAAGCGGGGGGCGAACACCGGGGAGCTGTTTTTT
TRBD2,.,TRBV7-8,TRBJ2-1,CASSLLGGLAQNEQFF,TGTGCCAGCAGCTTACTTGGAGGACTAGCTCAGAATGAGCAGTTCTTC
TRBD2,.,TRBV6-5,TRBJ2-1,CASLRGGGSYNEQFF,TGTGCCAGCCTCCGGGGGGGCGGGAGCTACAATGAGCAGTTCTTC
.,.,TRBV6-5,TRBJ1-3,CASSYSESSSGNTIYF,TGTGCCAGCAGTTACTCCGAAAGTTCGAGCGGAAACACCATATATTTT
TRBD2,once,TRBV11-3,TRBJ2-1,CASSATSGRGDEQFF,TGTGCCAGCAGCGCCACTAGCGGGAGGGGAGATGAGCAGTTCTTC
TRBD2,.,TRBV6-5,TRBJ2-7,CASSLSSGGLYEQYF,TGTGCCAGCAGTTTGTCCAGCGGGGGACTCTACGAGCAGTACTTC
.,.,TRBV28,TRBJ1-6,CASSLFTGTVNSPLHF,TGTGCCAGCAGTTTGTTTACAGGGACCGTGAATTCACCCCTCCACTTT
TRBD1,.,TRBV2,TRBJ1-2,CASQERTGERGYTF,TGTGCCAGCCAAGAGCGGACAGGGGAGCGTGGCTACACCTTC
.,once,TRBV20-1,TRBJ2-3,CSASTGLRPDTQYF,TGCAGTGCTAGTACCGGACTCCGGCCAGATACGCAGTATTTT
.,.,TRBV2,TRBJ2-3,CASPTGIDTDTQYF,TGTGCCAGTCCAACGGGTATAGACACAGATACGCAGTATTTT
.,.,TRBV6-1,TRBJ1-2,CASTGTMEGYTF,TGTGCCAGTACCGGTACGATGGAGGGCTACACCTTC
.,.,TRBV9,TRBJ2-3,CASSPQAPDTQYF,TGTGCCAGCAGCCCTCAGGCCCCAGATACGCAGTATTTT
.,.,TRBV19,TRBJ1-1,CASRPGLISSIYRDTEAFF,TGTGCCAGTAGGCCTGGACTCATATCCTCTATATACAGGGACACTGAAGCTTTCTTT